Each of the 17 T cell receptor beta chains below was sequenced from the same sample in a study of T cells after yellow fever vaccination. TCRdb used MiXCR to reprocess the 5' RACE reads, holding one entry per CDR3 protein. The sample has some 350,000 distinct CDR3 sequences; around 4.1% are singletons. Sequencing used PBMCs, obtained 5 days after the yellow fever booster vaccination. The source of these receptors is a man between 18 and 29 years old who received the YFV17D yellow fever vaccine.

The chain employs TRBV24-1 and TRBJ2-3; 7 nucleotides align to TRBD2. V lost 5 bases and J lost 6; bases outside the gene matches: 10. CDR1 and CDR2 (germline): KGHDR, SFDVKD. CDR3 length: 15 amino acids. The CDR3 loop reads CATSVERGPSDTQYF. CDR3 in DNA: TGTGCCACCAGTGTCGAGCGGGGCCCCTCTGATACGCAGTATTTT.

This clonotype was counted many times. In DNA form, the CDR3 reads TGTGCCAGCAGCTTTTGGACATTAGGGGAGACCCAGTACTTC. Translation gives CASSFWTLGETQYF. The chain combines TRBV7-9 with TRBJ2-5, with D possibly being TRBD1 (5 bases). The V and J ends lost 3 bases and 5 bases respectively, with 13 bases between them. Germline V gives CDR1 SEHNR, CDR2 FQNEAQ (reference sequence). The CDR3 is 14 residues long.

Comments on this clonotype: This may come from a read error, since a much larger clone is one base off. The chain joins TRBV20-1 to TRBJ2-5; possible D gene TRBD1, 7 bases. V lost 5 bases, J lost 11 bases, and 21 bases lay in between. The CDR3 is 13 amino acids. Germline CDR1 DFQATT, CDR2 SNEGSKA (reference sequence). The DNA for the CDR3 is TGCAGTGCTCGTAACAGGGGATCGGGAGAGCAGTACTTC. This codes for CSARNRGSGEQYF.

The chain links TRBV5-1 to TRBJ1-1; possibly TRBD1 for D (5 bases). The CDR3 has 13 amino acids. Per germline, CDR1 SGHRS and CDR2 YFSETQ. V lost 0 bases, J lost 11 bases, and 14 bases lay in between. The CDR3 is CASSLDKTGSAFF. CDR3 DNA: TGCGCCAGCAGCTTGGACAAAACAGGCAGTGCTTTCTTT.

This clonotype was counted between two and nine times. The V and J genes are TRBV5-4 and TRBJ1-2, with 7 bases lining up with TRBD1. Germline lookup yields CDR1 SGHNT and CDR2 YYREEE (reference sequence). The junction had 9 bases not matched to a gene; V was cut back by 5 bases and J by 5 bases. This CDR3 region has 14 residues. CDR3 DNA sequence: TGTGCCAGCAGTCTAGACAGGGAGGCATATGGCTACACCTTC. It is translated as CASSLDREAYGYTF.

This clonotype was seen a few times. CDR3 sequence (DNA): TGCGCCAGCAGCCCGAGGACAGGGGAAGGCGGGGAGCTGTTTTTT. Translating gives CASSPRTGEGGELFF. The chain carries TRBV5-1 and TRBJ2-2; 9 nucleotides match TRBD1. V shed 4 bases, J shed 7 bases, and the junction held 8 bases outside the gene matches. The CDR3 extends over 15 amino acids. In germline, CDR1 is SGHRS, CDR2 YFSETQ.

The V call is TRBV5-5, the J call TRBJ2-5; TRBD2 might be the D (6 bases). Looked up from germline, CDR1 is SGHKS and CDR2 is YYEKEE (reference sequence). This CDR3 has 17 amino acids. With 0 bases removed from V and 1 base from J, the gap between germline ends came to 16 bases. The CDR3 bases are TGTGCCAGCAGCTTGGGTTGGGGGATGGGAGGCCAAGAGACCCAGTACTTC. Protein product: CASSLGWGMGGQETQYF.

The table lists this clonotype with a few counts. V usage is TRBV7-9 and J usage is TRBJ1-1, with unresolved D. CDR3 length equals 15 residues. V was cut by 1 base and J by 0 bases, with 9 bases left in between. Germline V lookup: CDR1 SEHNR, CDR2 FQNEAQ (reference sequence). The CDR3: CASSLGSNMNTEAFF. Written as DNA, the CDR3 is TGTGCCAGCAGCTTAGGTAGTAACATGAACACTGAAGCTTTCTTT.

This clonotype occurred a few times. The CDR3 DNA sequence: TGTGCCAGCAAGAGCTCGAACACCGGGGAGCTGTTTTTT. Translated, it gives CASKSSNTGELFF. The rearrangement links TRBV6-2 or TRBV6-3 to TRBJ2-2; D uncertain. The CDR3 loop spans 13 amino acids. Germline-derived CDR1 and CDR2 are MNHEY and SVGEGT. Trimming removed 7 bases from V and 0 bases from J, with 6 bases in between.

This clonotype was observed many times. The chain has TRBV12-3 or TRBV12-4 and TRBJ2-5; 14 bases match TRBD2. V was clipped by 6 bases and J by 5 bases; unmatched bases: 8. This CDR3 contains 16 residues. CDR3 sequence reads: CASRPTSGGASETQYF. The CDR3, as DNA: TGTGCCAGCAGACCGACTAGCGGGGGGGCCTCGGAGACCCAGTACTTC.

This clonotype was counted only a few times. This chain connects TRBV5-1 to TRBJ2-1, with 10 bases lining up with TRBD2. Germline V gene sequence: CDR1 SGHRS, CDR2 YFSETQ. The J segment lost 0 bases and the V segment lost 8 bases, leaving 5 bases of the junction unmatched. The CDR3 sequence is 15 residues long. The CDR3 spells CASGTSASSYNEQFF. The CDR3 nucleotides are TGCGCCAGTGGGACTAGCGCCAGCTCCTACAATGAGCAGTTCTTC.

This clonotype was observed at least ten times. CDR3 coding DNA: TGTGCCAGCAGCTTAAACACTCCGAACACCGGGGAGCTGTTTTTT. It encodes CASSLNTPNTGELFF. The chain links TRBV7-2 to TRBJ2-2, with unresolved D. V was pared by 2 bases and J by 0 bases, with 7 bases between. Germline loops: CDR1 SGHTA, CDR2 FQGNSA. CDR3 length equals 15 residues.

This clonotype showed up many times. J is TRBJ2-2 and V is TRBV7-6; possibly TRBD2 for D (6 bases). CDR3 length: 14 amino acids. V lost 6 bases, J lost 7 bases, and 15 bases lay in between. In germline, CDR1 is SGHVS, CDR2 FNYEAQ. The CDR3 reads CASRTLAGIGELFF. For the CDR3, the DNA is TGTGCCAGCAGGACACTGGCGGGGATCGGGGAGCTGTTTTTT.

This clonotype was detected only a few times. The rearrangement uses TRBV5-1 and TRBJ1-6; D unresolved. V was pared by 2 bases and J by 8 bases, with 14 bases between. CDR1 SGHRS and CDR2 YFSETQ come from the germline V gene. This CDR3 is built from 15 residues. The CDR3 sequence: CASSFPPSSDSPLHF. The CDR3 nucleotides read TGCGCCAGCAGCTTCCCCCCCAGTAGTGATTCACCCCTCCACTTT.

This clonotype was found a few times. The chain joins TRBV20-1 to TRBJ2-3; 9 bases align to TRBD2. From germline, CDR1 is DFQATT and CDR2 SNEGSKA (reference sequence). After removal of 5 bases from V and 6 bases from J, the junction contained 6 bases not matched to a gene. The CDR3 spans 13 residues. In DNA, the CDR3 is TGCAGTGCTGCGGGGGGGCCGAGGGATACGCAGTATTTT. Protein product: CSAAGGPRDTQYF.

This clonotype was seen ten or more times. The rearrangement links TRBV27 to TRBJ1-1, with D unresolved. This CDR3 spans 13 amino acids. V lost 4 bases to trimming and J lost 1 base, with 7 bases between them. Germline V gene sequence: CDR1 MNHEY, CDR2 SMNVEV (reference sequence). The CDR3 nucleotides read TGTGCCAGCAGTTATTACAGGAACACTGAAGCTTTCTTT. Translating it yields CASSYYRNTEAFF.

The V and J genes are TRBV6-5 and TRBJ2-5; the match to TRBD2 covers 7 bases. The length of the CDR3 is 13 residues. CDR1 MNHEY and CDR2 SVGAGI come from the germline V gene. V gave up 6 bases and J gave up 2 bases; unmatched junction bases: 3. CDR3 DNA: TGTGCCAGCAGCCGACTAGCACAAGAGACCCAGTACTTC. It translates to CASSRLAQETQYF.